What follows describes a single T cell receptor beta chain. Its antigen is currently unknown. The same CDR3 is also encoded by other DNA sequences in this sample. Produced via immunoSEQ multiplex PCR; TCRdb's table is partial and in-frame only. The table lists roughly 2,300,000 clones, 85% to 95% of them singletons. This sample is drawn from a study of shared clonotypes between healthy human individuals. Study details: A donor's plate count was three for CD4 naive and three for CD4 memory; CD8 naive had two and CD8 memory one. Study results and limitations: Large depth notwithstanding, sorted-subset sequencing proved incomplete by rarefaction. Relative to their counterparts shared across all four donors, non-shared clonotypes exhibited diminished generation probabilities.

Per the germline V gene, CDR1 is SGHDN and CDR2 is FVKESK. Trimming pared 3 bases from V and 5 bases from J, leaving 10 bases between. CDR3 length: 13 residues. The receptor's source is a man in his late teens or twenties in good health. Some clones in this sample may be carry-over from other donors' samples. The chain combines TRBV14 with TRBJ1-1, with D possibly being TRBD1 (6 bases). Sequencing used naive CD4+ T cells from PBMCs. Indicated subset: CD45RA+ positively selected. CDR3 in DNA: TGTGCCAGCAGCCAGCAGGGGTTTACTGAAGCTTTCTTT. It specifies CASSQQGFTEAFF.